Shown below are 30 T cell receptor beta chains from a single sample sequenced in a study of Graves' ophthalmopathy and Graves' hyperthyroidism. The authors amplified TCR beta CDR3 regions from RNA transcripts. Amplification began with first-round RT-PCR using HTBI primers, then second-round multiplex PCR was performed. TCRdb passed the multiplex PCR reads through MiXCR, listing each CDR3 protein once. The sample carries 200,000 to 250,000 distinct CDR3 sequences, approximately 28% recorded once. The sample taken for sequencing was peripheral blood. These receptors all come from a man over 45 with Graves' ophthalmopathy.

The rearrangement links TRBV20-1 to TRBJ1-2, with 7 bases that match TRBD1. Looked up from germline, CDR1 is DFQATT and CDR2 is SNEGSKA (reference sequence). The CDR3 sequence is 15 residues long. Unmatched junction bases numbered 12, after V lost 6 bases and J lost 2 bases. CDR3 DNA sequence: TGCAGTGCCAGCAGTTACTCGGGACAGAACTATGGCTACACCTTC. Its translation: CSASSYSGQNYGYTF.

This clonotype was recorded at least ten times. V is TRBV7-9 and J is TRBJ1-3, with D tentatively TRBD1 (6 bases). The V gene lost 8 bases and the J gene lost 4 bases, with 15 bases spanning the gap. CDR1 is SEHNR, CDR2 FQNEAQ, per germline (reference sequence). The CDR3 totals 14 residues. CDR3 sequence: CASPHRDLGNTIYF. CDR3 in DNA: TGTGCCAGCCCACACAGGGACCTAGGAAACACCATATATTTT.

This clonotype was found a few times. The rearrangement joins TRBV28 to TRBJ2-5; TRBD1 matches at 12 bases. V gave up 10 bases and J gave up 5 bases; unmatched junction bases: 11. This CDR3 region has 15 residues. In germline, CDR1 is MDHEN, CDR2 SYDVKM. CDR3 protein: CATLPGTGGGETQYF. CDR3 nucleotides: TGTGCCACGCTGCCCGGGACAGGGGGCGGGGAGACCCAGTACTTC.

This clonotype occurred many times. CDR3 sequence: CASSPRWGLWGQPQHF. CDR3 DNA sequence: TGTGCCAGCAGCCCCAGATGGGGTTTGTGGGGTCAGCCCCAGCATTTT. J is TRBJ1-5 and V is TRBV28, with D unresolved. V shed 6 bases and J shed 6 bases, with 21 bases lying between them. The CDR3 is 16 amino acids. Germline assignment: CDR1 MDHEN and CDR2 SYDVKM.

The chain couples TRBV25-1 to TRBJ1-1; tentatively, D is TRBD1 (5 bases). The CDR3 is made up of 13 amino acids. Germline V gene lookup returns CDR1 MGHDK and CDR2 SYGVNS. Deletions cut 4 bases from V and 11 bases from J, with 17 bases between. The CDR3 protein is CASSASGTPRAFF. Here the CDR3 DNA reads TGTGCCAGCAGTGCATCCGGGACCCCGAGGGCTTTCTTT.

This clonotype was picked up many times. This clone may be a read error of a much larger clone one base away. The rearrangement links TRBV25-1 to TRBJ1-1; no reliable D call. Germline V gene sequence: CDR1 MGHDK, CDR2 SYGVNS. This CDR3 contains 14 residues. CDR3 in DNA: TGTACCAGCAGTGGGGAGAGCATGAACACTGAAGCTTTCTTT. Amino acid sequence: CTSSGESMNTEAFF.

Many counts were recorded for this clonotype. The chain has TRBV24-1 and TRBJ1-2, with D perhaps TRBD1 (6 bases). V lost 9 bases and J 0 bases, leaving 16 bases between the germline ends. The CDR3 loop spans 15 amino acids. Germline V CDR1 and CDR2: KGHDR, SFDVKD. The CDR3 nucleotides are TGTGCCACCTCTTCAAGGACAGCCGCTAACTATGGCTACACCTTC. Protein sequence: CATSSRTAANYGYTF.

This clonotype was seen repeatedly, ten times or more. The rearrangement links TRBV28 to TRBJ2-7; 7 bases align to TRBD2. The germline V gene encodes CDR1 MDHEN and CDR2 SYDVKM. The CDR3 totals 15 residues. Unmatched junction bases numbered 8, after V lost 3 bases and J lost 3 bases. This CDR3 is CASSFVGGRGYEQYF. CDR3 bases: TGTGCCAGCAGTTTTGTGGGCGGGAGAGGCTACGAGCAGTACTTC.

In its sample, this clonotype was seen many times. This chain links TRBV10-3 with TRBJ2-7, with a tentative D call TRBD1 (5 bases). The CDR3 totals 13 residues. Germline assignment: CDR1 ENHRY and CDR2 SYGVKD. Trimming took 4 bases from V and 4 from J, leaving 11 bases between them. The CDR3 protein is CAISGPTDYEQYF. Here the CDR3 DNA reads TGTGCCATCAGTGGTCCGACAGATTACGAGCAGTACTTC.

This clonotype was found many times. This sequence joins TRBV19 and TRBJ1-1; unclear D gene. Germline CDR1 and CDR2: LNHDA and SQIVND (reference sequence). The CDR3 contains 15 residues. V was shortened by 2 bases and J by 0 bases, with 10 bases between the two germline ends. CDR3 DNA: TGTGCCAGTAGTATATCGGCAGGCGTGAACACTGAAGCTTTCTTT. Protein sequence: CASSISAGVNTEAFF.

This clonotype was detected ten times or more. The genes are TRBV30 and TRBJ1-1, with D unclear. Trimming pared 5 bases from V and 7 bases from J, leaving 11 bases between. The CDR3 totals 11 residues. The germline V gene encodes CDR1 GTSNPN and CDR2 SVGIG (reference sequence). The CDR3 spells CAWGYRDEAFF. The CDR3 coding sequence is TGTGCCTGGGGATATAGAGATGAAGCTTTCTTT.

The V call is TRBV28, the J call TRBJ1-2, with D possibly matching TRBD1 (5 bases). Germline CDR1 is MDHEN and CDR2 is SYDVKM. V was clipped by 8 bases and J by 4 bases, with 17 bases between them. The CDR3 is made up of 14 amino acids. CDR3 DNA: TGTGCCAGCGACAGATCGCCACGGAGCTATGGCTACACCTTC. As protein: CASDRSPRSYGYTF.

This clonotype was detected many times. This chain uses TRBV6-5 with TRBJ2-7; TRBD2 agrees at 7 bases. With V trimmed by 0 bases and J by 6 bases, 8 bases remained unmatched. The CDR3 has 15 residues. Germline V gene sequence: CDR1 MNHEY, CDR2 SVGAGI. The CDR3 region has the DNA TGTGCCAGCAGTTACTCAGGGGACTATAGGTTCGAGCAGTACTTC. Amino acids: CASSYSGDYRFEQYF.

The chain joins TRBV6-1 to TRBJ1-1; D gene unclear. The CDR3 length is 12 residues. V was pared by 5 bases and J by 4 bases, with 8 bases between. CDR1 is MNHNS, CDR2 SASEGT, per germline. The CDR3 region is CASSQRITEAFF. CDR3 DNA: TGTGCCAGCAGTCAACGGATCACTGAAGCTTTCTTT.

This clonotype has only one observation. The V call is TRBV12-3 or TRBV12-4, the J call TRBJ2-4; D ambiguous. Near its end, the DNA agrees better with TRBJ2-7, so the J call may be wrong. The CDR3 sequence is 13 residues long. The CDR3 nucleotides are TGTGCCAGCAGTTCCCTCCATTCCTACGAGCAGTACTTC. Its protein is CASSSLHSYEQYF.

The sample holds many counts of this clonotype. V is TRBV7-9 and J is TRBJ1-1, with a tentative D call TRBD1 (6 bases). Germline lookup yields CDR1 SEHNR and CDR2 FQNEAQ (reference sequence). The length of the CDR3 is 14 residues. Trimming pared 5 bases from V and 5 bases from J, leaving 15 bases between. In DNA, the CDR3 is TGTGCCAGCAGCCTGCCGGGACAAAGGACTGAAGCTTTCTTT. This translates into CASSLPGQRTEAFF.

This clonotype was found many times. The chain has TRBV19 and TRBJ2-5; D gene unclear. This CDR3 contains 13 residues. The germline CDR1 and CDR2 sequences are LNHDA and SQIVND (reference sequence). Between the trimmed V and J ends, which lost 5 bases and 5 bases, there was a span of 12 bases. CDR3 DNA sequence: TGTGCCAGTAGTTCCCTGTCCGTCGAGACCCAGTACTTC. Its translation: CASSSLSVETQYF.

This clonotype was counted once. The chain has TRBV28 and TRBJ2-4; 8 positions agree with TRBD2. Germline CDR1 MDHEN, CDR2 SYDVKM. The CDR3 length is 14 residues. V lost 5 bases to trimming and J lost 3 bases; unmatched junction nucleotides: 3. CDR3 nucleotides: TGTGCCAGCAGTGCGGGGGGAAGCAAAAACATTCAGTACTTC. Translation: CASSAGGSKNIQYF.

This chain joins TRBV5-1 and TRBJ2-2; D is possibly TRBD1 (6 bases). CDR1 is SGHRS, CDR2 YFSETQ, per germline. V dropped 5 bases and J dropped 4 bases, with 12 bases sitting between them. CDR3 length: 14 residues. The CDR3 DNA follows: TGCGCCAGCAGGAGGGGGAGTGGCACCGGGGAGCTGTTTTTT. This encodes CASRRGSGTGELFF.

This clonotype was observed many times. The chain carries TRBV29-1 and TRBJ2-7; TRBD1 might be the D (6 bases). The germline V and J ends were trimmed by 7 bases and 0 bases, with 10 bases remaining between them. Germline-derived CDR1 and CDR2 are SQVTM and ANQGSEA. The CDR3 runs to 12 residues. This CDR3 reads CSAGGFSYEQYF. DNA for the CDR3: TGCAGCGCTGGGGGCTTCTCCTACGAGCAGTACTTC.

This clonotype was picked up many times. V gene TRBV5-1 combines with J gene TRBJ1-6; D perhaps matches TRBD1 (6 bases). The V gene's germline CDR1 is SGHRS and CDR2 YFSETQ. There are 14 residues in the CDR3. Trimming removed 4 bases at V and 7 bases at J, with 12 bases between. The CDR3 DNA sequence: TGCGCCAGCAGCACCGGGACACCGAATTCACCCCTCCACTTT. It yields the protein CASSTGTPNSPLHF.

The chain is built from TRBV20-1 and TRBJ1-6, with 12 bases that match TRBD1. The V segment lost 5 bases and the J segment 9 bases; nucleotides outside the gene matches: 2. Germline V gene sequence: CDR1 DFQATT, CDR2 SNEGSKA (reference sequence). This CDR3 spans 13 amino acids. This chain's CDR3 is CSAGTGGVSPLHF. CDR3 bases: TGCAGTGCTGGGACAGGGGGCGTTTCACCCCTCCACTTT.

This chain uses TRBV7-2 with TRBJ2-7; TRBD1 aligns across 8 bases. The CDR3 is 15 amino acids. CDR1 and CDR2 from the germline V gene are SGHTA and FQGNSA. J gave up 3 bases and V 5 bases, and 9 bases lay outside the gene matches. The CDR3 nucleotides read TGTGCCAGCAGCCCCGCGGGACAGGCCTACTACGAGCAGTACTTC. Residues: CASSPAGQAYYEQYF. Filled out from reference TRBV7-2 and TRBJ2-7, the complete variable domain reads GAGVSQSPSNKVTEKGKDVELRCDPISGHTALYWYRQSLGQGLEFLIYFQGNSAPDKSGLPSDRFSAERTGGSVSTLTIQRTQQEDSAVYLCASSPAGQAYYEQYFGPGTRLTVT.

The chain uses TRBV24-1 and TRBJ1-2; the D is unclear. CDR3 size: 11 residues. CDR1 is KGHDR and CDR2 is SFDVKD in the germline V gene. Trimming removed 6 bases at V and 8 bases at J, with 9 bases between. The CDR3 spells CATSNGFGYTF. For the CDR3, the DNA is TGTGCCACCAGTAACGGGTTCGGCTACACCTTC.

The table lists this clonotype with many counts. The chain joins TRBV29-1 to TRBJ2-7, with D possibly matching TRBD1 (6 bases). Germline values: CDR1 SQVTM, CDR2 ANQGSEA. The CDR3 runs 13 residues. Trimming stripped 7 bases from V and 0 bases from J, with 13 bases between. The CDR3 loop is CSASTGNSYEQYF. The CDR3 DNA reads TGCAGCGCTTCGACAGGCAACTCCTACGAGCAGTACTTC.

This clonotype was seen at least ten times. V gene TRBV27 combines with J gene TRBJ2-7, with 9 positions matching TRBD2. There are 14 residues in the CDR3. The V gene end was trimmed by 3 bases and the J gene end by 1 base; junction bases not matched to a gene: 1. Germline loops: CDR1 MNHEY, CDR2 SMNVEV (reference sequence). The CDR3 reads CASSLTSGSYEQYF. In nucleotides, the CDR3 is TGTGCCAGCAGTTTGACTAGCGGATCCTACGAGCAGTACTTC.

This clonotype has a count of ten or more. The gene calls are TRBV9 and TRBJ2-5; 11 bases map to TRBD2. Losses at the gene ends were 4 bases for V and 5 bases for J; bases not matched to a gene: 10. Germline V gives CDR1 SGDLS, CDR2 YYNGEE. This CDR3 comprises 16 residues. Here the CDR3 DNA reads TGTGCCAGCAGCTCAACTAGCGGGAGCTTTGTGGAGACCCAGTACTTC. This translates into CASSSTSGSFVETQYF.

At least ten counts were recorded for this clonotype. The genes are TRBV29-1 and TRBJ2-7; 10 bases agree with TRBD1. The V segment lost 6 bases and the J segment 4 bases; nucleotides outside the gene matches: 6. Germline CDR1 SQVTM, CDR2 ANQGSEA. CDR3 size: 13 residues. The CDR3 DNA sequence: TGCAGCGTGTTCGGACAGGGGGGATACGAGCAGTACTTC. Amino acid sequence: CSVFGQGGYEQYF.

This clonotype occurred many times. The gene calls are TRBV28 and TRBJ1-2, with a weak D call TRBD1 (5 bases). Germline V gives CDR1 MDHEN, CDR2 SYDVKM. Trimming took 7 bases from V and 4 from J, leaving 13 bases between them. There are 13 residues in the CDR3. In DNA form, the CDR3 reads TGTGCCAGCACCACAGGAACAGGCTATGGCTACACCTTC. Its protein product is CASTTGTGYGYTF.

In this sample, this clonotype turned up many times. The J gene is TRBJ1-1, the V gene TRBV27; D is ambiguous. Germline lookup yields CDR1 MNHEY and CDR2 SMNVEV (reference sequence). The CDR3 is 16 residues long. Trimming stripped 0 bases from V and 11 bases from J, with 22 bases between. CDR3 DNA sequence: TGTGCCAGCAGTTTATCATCCGGGCCAAAAACCGTCGGGGCTTTCTTT. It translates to CASSLSSGPKTVGAFF.